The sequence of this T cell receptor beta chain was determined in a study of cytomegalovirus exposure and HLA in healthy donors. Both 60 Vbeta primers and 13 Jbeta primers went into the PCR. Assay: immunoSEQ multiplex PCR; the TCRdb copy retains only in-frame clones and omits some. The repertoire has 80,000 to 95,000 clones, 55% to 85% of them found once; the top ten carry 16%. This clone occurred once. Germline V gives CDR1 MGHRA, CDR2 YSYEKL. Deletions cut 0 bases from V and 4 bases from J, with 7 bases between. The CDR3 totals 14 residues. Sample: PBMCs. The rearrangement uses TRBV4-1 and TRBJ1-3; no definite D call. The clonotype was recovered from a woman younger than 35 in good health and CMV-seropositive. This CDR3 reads CASSQEGLGNTIYF. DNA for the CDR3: TGCGCCAGCAGCCAAGAAGGACTGGGAAACACCATATATTTT.